Below are 32 T cell receptor beta chains sequenced from a single sample in a study of cytomegalovirus exposure and HLA in healthy donors. The PCR ran on 60 Vbeta and 13 Jbeta primers. Sequencing was performed with immunoSEQ multiplex PCR; in TCRdb, only in-frame clones are kept and a portion is missing. Of 150,000 or so clones in the sample, 60% to 85% are singletons; the top ten hold about an eighth. Sequenced: PBMCs. The source is a middle-aged man in good health and CMV-seropositive.

The chain recombines TRBV6-5 with TRBJ2-5; possible D gene TRBD2, 5 bases. The CDR3 extends over 11 amino acids. Germline V gene data show CDR1 as MNHEY and CDR2 as SVGAGI. With 8 bases removed from V and 7 bases from J, the gap between germline ends came to 11 bases. The CDR3 sequence is CASGRLGTQYF. DNA for the CDR3: TGTGCCAGCGGGAGACTTGGGACCCAGTACTTC.

V and J are TRBV25-1 and TRBJ2-3; TRBD2 aligns across 11 bases. Trimming took 6 bases from V and 1 from J; bases not matched to a gene: 3. Germline values: CDR1 MGHDK, CDR2 SYGVNS. The CDR3 spans 15 residues. In nucleotides, the CDR3 is TGTGCCAGCAGCCTACTAGCGGGGGGCACAGATACGCAGTATTTT. Protein: CASSLLAGGTDTQYF. Together with reference TRBV25-1 and TRBJ2-3, the CDR3 gives the full variable domain: EADIYQTPRYLVIGTGKKITLECSQTMGHDKMYWYQQDPGMELHLIHYSYGVNSTEKGDLSSESTVSRIRTEHFPLTLESARPSHTSQYLCASSLLAGGTDTQYFGPGTRLTVL.

This clone has just a few counts. The chain employs TRBV27 and TRBJ1-1; 9 bases align to TRBD1. Losses at the gene ends were 3 bases for V and 4 bases for J; bases not matched to a gene: 3. The CDR3 extends over 14 amino acids. Germline CDR1 and CDR2: MNHEY and SMNVEV (reference sequence). For the CDR3, the DNA is TGTGCCAGCAGTTTCTACAGGGGGCGCACTGAAGCTTTCTTT. It encodes CASSFYRGRTEAFF.

The rearrangement joins TRBV5-4 to TRBJ1-1; 7 bases map to TRBD1. Trimming took 3 bases from V and 1 from J; bases not matched to a gene: 9. CDR3 length: 16 amino acids. Germline-derived CDR1 and CDR2 are SGHNT and YYREEE (reference sequence). The CDR3 sequence: CASSWGQPLTNTEAFF. In nucleotides, the CDR3 is TGTGCCAGCAGCTGGGGACAGCCACTTACGAACACTGAAGCTTTCTTT.

The V and J genes are TRBV27 and TRBJ2-1; possibly TRBD1 for D (6 bases). With 7 bases removed from V and 4 bases from J, the gap between germline ends came to 14 bases. The CDR3 has 14 residues. The V gene's germline CDR1 is MNHEY and CDR2 SMNVEV (reference sequence). CDR3 sequence (DNA): TGTGCCAGCAACGGCAGGGGCAAGTACAATGAGCAGTTCTTC. This codes for CASNGRGKYNEQFF.

The rearrangement links TRBV5-6 to TRBJ2-3, with 8 positions matching TRBD2. Trimming cost V 4 bases and J 4 bases; bases outside gene matches: 5. The V gene's germline CDR1 is SGHDT and CDR2 YYEEEE. CDR3 size: 14 residues. The CDR3 is CASSSGGVADTQYF. CDR3 in DNA: TGTGCCAGCAGCAGCGGGGGCGTAGCAGATACGCAGTATTTT.

This clone has only one observation. Other DNA sequences from this sample encode an identical CDR3 as well. The J gene is TRBJ2-5, the V gene TRBV2; no clear D gene. CDR3 length: 12 residues. V shed 3 bases and J shed 3 bases, with 5 bases lying between them. Germline V gene data show CDR1 as SNHLY and CDR2 as FYNNEI. The CDR3 bases are TGTGCCAGCAGTGAGCAGGAAGAGACCCAGTACTTC. Residues: CASSEQEETQYF.

The rearrangement links TRBV5-6 to TRBJ2-1; TRBD2 matches 7 bases. The V and J ends lost 7 bases and 10 bases, in that order; junction bases with no gene match: 8. The germline V gene encodes CDR1 SGHDT and CDR2 YYEEEE. The CDR3 loop spans 12 amino acids. CDR3 in amino acids: CASGLVSGEQFF. The CDR3 DNA is TGTGCCAGCGGATTGGTTAGCGGGGAGCAGTTCTTC.

J is TRBJ2-1 and V is TRBV5-4; D may be TRBD2 (6 bases). The germline V gene has CDR1 SGHNT and CDR2 YYREEE (reference sequence). The CDR3 sequence is 13 residues long. V was shortened by 2 bases and J by 7 bases, with 10 bases between the two germline ends. The CDR3 bases are TGTGCCAGCAGCTTAGGAGGGCCGAATGAGCAGTTCTTC. It specifies CASSLGGPNEQFF.

A word on this clone: The junction departs from the called germline gene at one end, perhaps through a read error. This chain joins TRBV29-1 and TRBJ2-2, with D possibly matching TRBD1 (6 bases). The CDR3 covers 11 residues. Germline V gene sequence: CDR1 SQVTM, CDR2 ANQGSEA. Here the CDR3 reads CSVAGAGEPFF. As DNA, the CDR3 is TGCAGCGTTGCAGGGGCCGGGGAGCCGTTTTTT.

V usage is TRBV5-1 and J usage is TRBJ1-1; D not certain. Trimming removed 0 bases at V and 11 bases at J, with 14 bases between. Germline CDR1 reads SGHRS; CDR2 reads YFSETQ. The CDR3 has 13 amino acids. CDR3 region: CASSLDRRAGAFF. The CDR3 region has the DNA TGCGCCAGCAGCTTGGATCGCCGGGCGGGGGCTTTCTTT.

The chain links TRBV15 to TRBJ2-3; the match to TRBD2 covers 12 bases. In germline, CDR1 is LNHNV, CDR2 YYDKDF (reference sequence). The J segment lost 5 bases and the V segment lost 8 bases, leaving 8 bases of the junction unmatched. CDR3 length: 15 amino acids. CDR3 amino acids: CATSGLAGLGDTQYF. CDR3 coding DNA: TGTGCCACCTCCGGACTAGCGGGATTGGGAGATACGCAGTATTTT.

The gene calls are TRBV7-2 and TRBJ2-1, with TRBD2 as a possible D gene (5 bases). Germline-derived CDR1 and CDR2 are SGHTA and FQGNSA. V lost 0 bases and J lost 8, with 11 bases in between. CDR3 length: 14 residues. The CDR3: CASSLAGAGDEQFF. As DNA, the CDR3 is TGTGCCAGCAGCTTAGCGGGAGCAGGCGATGAGCAGTTCTTC.

The chain carries TRBV28 and TRBJ2-5, with unresolved D. V was trimmed by 6 bases and J by 5 bases, leaving 13 bases between them. The V gene's germline CDR1 is MDHEN and CDR2 SYDVKM. The CDR3 loop spans 13 amino acids. The CDR3: CASSLIVMETQYF. CDR3 DNA sequence: TGTGCCAGCAGCCTTATAGTAATGGAGACCCAGTACTTC.

This chain links TRBV9 with TRBJ2-7; the match to TRBD2 covers 9 bases. J was trimmed by 6 bases and V by 4 bases; bases with no gene match: 11. CDR1 and CDR2 (germline): SGDLS, YYNGEE. The CDR3 is 15 amino acids. CDR3 DNA sequence: TGTGCCAGCAGCTCACTGCCGGGACTAGCTGTCGAGCAGTACTTC. Protein sequence: CASSSLPGLAVEQYF.

V and J are TRBV6-5 and TRBJ1-4; 7 bases map to TRBD1. The CDR3 spans 15 residues. V lost 6 bases to trimming and J lost 2 bases; unmatched junction nucleotides: 6. Germline V lookup: CDR1 MNHEY, CDR2 SVGAGI. CDR3 nucleotides: TGTGCCAGCAGGGGCACAGGGGCCACTAATGAAAAACTGTTTTTT. It is translated as CASRGTGATNEKLFF.

The V gene is TRBV29-1, the J gene TRBJ1-4; 9 bases map to TRBD1. The CDR3 is 13 residues long. Germline CDR1 SQVTM, CDR2 ANQGSEA. V gave up 7 bases and J gave up 8 bases; unmatched junction bases: 8. The CDR3 loop is CSALPGTGEKLFF. The DNA of the CDR3 is TGCAGCGCCCTTCCTGGGACAGGGGAAAAACTGTTTTTT.

This chain connects TRBV7-2 to TRBJ2-1, with TRBD2 matching over 7 bases. The CDR3 contains 16 residues. The germline gives CDR1 SGHTA, CDR2 FQGNSA. Trimming cost V 2 bases and J 6 bases; bases outside gene matches: 10. CDR3 nucleotides: TGTGCCAGCAGCTTAACCGCCGGGACTACGATCAATGAGCAGTTCTTC. This gives the protein CASSLTAGTTINEQFF.

This clone was detected only a few times. The chain recombines TRBV2 with TRBJ1-6; 7 bases are a match to TRBD1. CDR1 and CDR2 (germline): SNHLY, FYNNEI. There are 13 residues in the CDR3. The V segment lost 6 bases and the J segment 7 bases; nucleotides outside the gene matches: 3. The chain's CDR3 is CASRDRWNSPLHF. The CDR3 DNA reads TGTGCCAGCAGGGACAGGTGGAATTCACCCCTCCACTTT.

V usage is TRBV12-5 and J usage is TRBJ2-5; 8 nucleotides match TRBD1. Per germline, CDR1 LGHNT and CDR2 FRNRAP. This CDR3 has 17 amino acids. Unmatched junction bases numbered 12, after V lost 3 bases and J lost 3 bases. CDR3: CASGFRQGPSPKETQYF. CDR3 nucleotide sequence: TGTGCTAGTGGTTTCAGACAGGGGCCCTCCCCGAAAGAGACCCAGTACTTC.

The genes are TRBV5-4 and TRBJ2-7; D might be TRBD2 (6 bases). Germline CDR1 and CDR2: SGHNT and YYREEE (reference sequence). V dropped 0 bases and J dropped 2 bases, with 15 bases sitting between them. This CDR3 region has 16 residues. The CDR3 loop reads CASSLAETRRPYEQYF. In DNA form, the CDR3 reads TGTGCCAGCAGCTTGGCCGAGACTAGAAGGCCCTACGAGCAGTACTTC. The full variable domain, with the rest looked up from reference TRBV5-4 and TRBJ2-7, is ETGVTQSPTHLIKTRGQQVTLRCSSQSGHNTVSWYQQALGQGPQFIFQYYREEENGRGNFPPRFSGLQFPNYSSELNVNALELDDSALYLCASSLAETRRPYEQYFGPGTRLTVT.

This rearrangement joins TRBV5-5 to TRBJ1-2, with TRBD1 as a possible D gene (6 bases). V lost 1 base and J lost 13, with 17 bases in between. Germline loops: CDR1 SGHKS, CDR2 YYEKEE (reference sequence). The CDR3 length is 13 residues. The chain's CDR3 is CASSLPGEERGTF. CDR3 bases: TGTGCCAGCAGCTTGCCAGGGGAAGAAAGGGGCACCTTC.

The J gene is TRBJ2-7, the V gene TRBV27; 7 bases align to TRBD2. J was trimmed by 4 bases and V by 3 bases; bases with no gene match: 15. The germline CDR1 and CDR2 sequences are MNHEY and SMNVEV (reference sequence). The CDR3 has 17 amino acids. CDR3 sequence reads: CASSFGLVGAPGYEQYF. Here the CDR3 DNA reads TGTGCCAGCAGTTTTGGACTAGTGGGAGCCCCGGGTTACGAGCAGTACTTC.

The chain combines TRBV28 with TRBJ1-5; 7 bases fit TRBD1. This CDR3 contains 15 residues. Trimming removed 4 bases from V and 5 bases from J; junction bases left unmatched: 8. The germline CDR1 and CDR2 sequences are MDHEN and SYDVKM. In DNA, the CDR3 is TGTGCCAGCAGTTCTACTACAGGGGCACATCAGCCCCAGCATTTT. This translates into CASSSTTGAHQPQHF.

V usage is TRBV28 and J usage is TRBJ2-1, with D unclear. Germline values: CDR1 MDHEN, CDR2 SYDVKM. The CDR3 is made up of 16 amino acids. Trimming cost V 3 bases and J 0 bases, with 12 bases left between them. As DNA, the CDR3 is TGTGCCAGCAGTTTTAACCCATCTAGCTCCTACAATGAGCAGTTCTTC. Protein product: CASSFNPSSSYNEQFF.

The rearrangement joins TRBV7-2 to TRBJ2-1, with 9 bases fitting TRBD2. CDR1 and CDR2 (germline): SGHTA, FQGNSA. V trimming: 5 bases; J trimming: 9 bases; junction bases outside the gene matches: 20. This CDR3 comprises 18 residues. The CDR3 DNA is TGTGCCAGCAGCCCTCAAGCGGGAGGACACAACTCCCTCAGTGAGCAGTTCTTC. This sequence encodes CASSPQAGGHNSLSEQFF.

The chain couples TRBV5-1 to TRBJ1-1; possible D gene TRBD1, 6 bases. This CDR3 has 13 residues. V was cut by 5 bases and J by 3 bases, with 11 bases left in between. From germline, CDR1 is SGHRS and CDR2 YFSETQ. The CDR3 protein is CASRKDSDTEAFF. The CDR3 nucleotides read TGCGCCAGCAGGAAGGACAGCGACACTGAAGCTTTCTTT.

This sequence joins TRBV9 and TRBJ2-3; D ambiguous. V was trimmed by 0 bases and J by 6 bases, leaving 5 bases between them. The CDR3 has 12 amino acids. The germline gives CDR1 SGDLS, CDR2 YYNGEE. The CDR3 coding sequence is TGTGCCAGCAGCGTAGATCAGGATACGCAGTATTTT. Translation: CASSVDQDTQYF. Full variable domain (rest looked up from reference TRBV9 and TRBJ2-3): DSGVTQTPKHLITATGQRVTLRCSPRSGDLSVYWYQQSLDQGLQFLIQYYNGEERAKGNILERFSAQQFPDLHSELNLSSLELGDSALYFCASSVDQDTQYFGPGTRLTVL.

The rearrangement joins TRBV2 to TRBJ1-1; TRBD1 matches at 7 bases. V trimming: 4 bases; J trimming: 5 bases; junction bases outside the gene matches: 10. This CDR3 region has 15 residues. Germline CDR1 reads SNHLY; CDR2 reads FYNNEI. The CDR3 sequence: CASSAGQLVATEAFF. CDR3 sequence (DNA): TGTGCCAGCAGTGCGGGACAGCTTGTAGCAACTGAAGCTTTCTTT.

This clone showed up just a few times. CDR3 DNA: TGTGCCAGCAGTTACTCCTTATACACTGAAGCTTTCTTT. Encoded protein: CASSYSLYTEAFF. This rearrangement joins TRBV6-5 to TRBJ1-1, with no clear D. The V and J ends lost 0 bases and 3 bases respectively, with 5 bases between them. Germline V gene sequence: CDR1 MNHEY, CDR2 SVGAGI. This CDR3 is 13 amino acids long.

The DNA of the CDR3 is TGTGCCAGCAGTTTGGGGACAGGGGTCATTCAGTACTTC. Residues: CASSLGTGVIQYF. This sequence joins TRBV27 and TRBJ2-4, with 10 nucleotides matching TRBD1. CDR3 length: 13 amino acids. J gave up 9 bases and V 3 bases, and 2 bases lay outside the gene matches. Looked up from germline, CDR1 is MNHEY and CDR2 is SMNVEV (reference sequence).

The chain has TRBV7-9 and TRBJ1-2; a possible D gene is TRBD1 (6 bases). Per the germline V gene, CDR1 is SEHNR and CDR2 is FQNEAQ (reference sequence). CDR3 length: 12 amino acids. Trimming stripped 5 bases from V and 8 bases from J, with 12 bases between. Written as DNA, the CDR3 is TGTGCCAGCAGCCCGGACAGCGAAGGCTACACCTTC. As protein: CASSPDSEGYTF.